Described below is a single TCR beta chain sequence and its context. The CDR3 runs to 14 residues. In germline, CDR1 is SGHRS, CDR2 YFSETQ. Trimming left V 1 base short and J 4 bases short, with 12 bases between. Donors gave around 10 milliliters of peripheral blood apiece. A second about 7 to 12 cycle PCR used barcoded and J-beta primers. A single record per CDR3 protein comes from TCRdb applying MiXCR to the 5' RACE reads. The data hold roughly 800,000 distinct CDR3 sequences, with about 48% observed a single time. The data are from a study of blood T cells in healthy people across ages. The sequence was obtained from a man older than 75 in good health. The chain recombines TRBV5-1 with TRBJ2-7, with D perhaps being TRBD1 or TRBD2 (5 bases each). Material: blood. As DNA, the CDR3 is TGCGCCAGCAGCTTGAACGGGGCACGATACGAGCAGTACTTC. Protein sequence: CASSLNGARYEQYF.